The rows below give T cell receptor beta chains drawn from one sample of a study of naive CD8 T cells in extremely preterm neonates. Assay: immunoSEQ multiplex PCR; the TCRdb copy retains only in-frame clones and omits some. The sample holds about 23,000 clones, approximately 89% seen once. The sequenced sample was naive CD8+ T cells from cord blood. The receptor source for this set is a boy who was born preterm. Both conserved end residues are part of each CDR3. The order of the fields is CDR3 DNA, CDR3 protein, D gene, J gene, clone size, V gene. D genes are given only for firm matches. Size is stated for part of the rows, as once, few or many counts, or as a class when the clone is expanded.

DNA: TGTGCCAGCAGCTGGACAAATTCACCCCTCCACTTT; CDR3: CASSWTNSPLHF; D: NA; J: TRBJ1-6; size: few; V: TRBV11-2
DNA: TGTGCCATCAGTGACAGGGCGGGGGGGCTCACAGATACGCAGTATTTT; CDR3: CAISDRAGGLTDTQYF; D: TRBD2; J: TRBJ2-3; size: NA; V: TRBV10-3
DNA: TGTGCCAGCAGACAGGGGGCACACACAGATACGCAGTATTTT; CDR3: CASRQGAHTDTQYF; D: TRBD1; J: TRBJ2-3; size: NA; V: TRBV6-4
DNA: TGTGCCAGCAGCTTGGGGGGCACCGGGGAGCTGTTTTTT; CDR3: CASSLGGTGELFF; D: NA; J: TRBJ2-2; size: few; V: TRBV5-6
DNA: TGTGCCAGCAGTGAAAATTATGGCTACACCTTC; CDR3: CASSENYGYTF; D: NA; J: TRBJ1-2; size: NA; V: TRBV6-1
DNA: TGTGCCAGTAGTATAGCGGGGGGGCGCAATGAGCAGTTCTTC; CDR3: CASSIAGGRNEQFF; D: TRBD2; J: TRBJ2-1; size: NA; V: TRBV19
DNA: TGTGCCAGCAGCTTTGGGACAGTCCTCTCTGGAAACACCATATATTTT; CDR3: CASSFGTVLSGNTIYF; D: TRBD1; J: TRBJ1-3; size: NA; V: TRBV9
DNA: TGTGCCAGCAGCCAAGATGGAGGGAGCTCCTACAATGAGCAGTTCTTC; CDR3: CASSQDGGSSYNEQFF; D: NA; J: TRBJ2-1; size: NA; V: TRBV4-2
DNA: TGCGCCAGCAGCTTGGGGACTAGCGGCGAGCAGTACTTC; CDR3: CASSLGTSGEQYF; D: TRBD2; J: TRBJ2-7; size: NA; V: TRBV5-1
DNA: TGCGCCAGCAGCTCCGGGACAGGGGGCTACGAGCAGTACTTC; CDR3: CASSSGTGGYEQYF; D: TRBD1; J: TRBJ2-7; size: few; V: TRBV5-1
DNA: TGTGCCAGCAGCGCAGGACCCGGGATCGGGAATGAGCAGTTCTTC; CDR3: CASSAGPGIGNEQFF; D: NA; J: TRBJ2-1; size: NA; V: TRBV9
DNA: TGTGCCAGCAGCGCGGGGGGCACAGATACGCAGTATTTT; CDR3: CASSAGGTDTQYF; D: NA; J: TRBJ2-3; size: NA; V: TRBV9